This paragraph covers one T cell receptor beta chain sequence. This clone's antigen is unknown. No quality values exist for individual bases; no much larger clone is one base distant. This specimen comes from a study of untreated major depressive disorder (dated 2018 in TCRdb). About the study as a whole: In this cross-sectional case-control comparison, antidepressant-free major depressive disorder patients and individually matched non-depressed controls were compared on T cell phenotype and TCR repertoire. Sequencing followed up flow-cytometry Vbeta 5.1, Vbeta 11 and Vbeta 22 usage differences observed in the whole cohort.

CDR3 length: 13 amino acids, cysteine to phenylalanine. Only the CDR3 region is kept as DNA, spanning 39 bases read in frame from base 1. V sheds 2 bases and J sheds 1 base, leaving 3 bases between their ends. CDR1 and CDR2 are read off the germline V gene as SGDLS and YYNGEE. The Qiagen DNeasy Blood and Tissue Kit was used to extract total genomic DNA from purified CD4+ T cells. The TCRbeta CDR3 region, defined according to IMGT, was amplified and sequenced using immunoSEQ immunosequencing protocols. In the source study's methods: The immunoSEQ service preprocessed the raw sequence data to correct PCR and sequencing errors. Data were loaded into the immunoSEQ Analyzer and further analyzed with VDJtools v1.0.7. The paired Wilcoxon signed-rank test was applied to assess differences between patients and controls. Held by TCRdb, this immuneACCESS table contains in-frame sequences only and omits some clones. Under half of the omission traces to an unresolved V gene where checked; the cause of the rest is unknown. The DNA gave D and trimming, while V, J and clone size come from that table. Recorded for this sample are tens of thousands of clones; 90% to 95% of them occurred a single time. The biggest ten clones account for 0.3% to 0.4% of the sample.

Broad study findings and their caveats: For the sequencing comparisons, planned one-tailed tests were run on just three Vbeta families that had been chosen in advance. TRBV25-01 and TRBV02-01 usage followed the flow-cytometry pattern but did not reach statistical significance in the sequencing data. Because of the strict matching and exclusion criteria, the study sample was comparatively small, which limits how generalizable the findings are. The top five TRBV05-01 clones in every sequenced subject were all private clones. In CD4+ T cells, sequencing confirmed that depressed patients used TRBV05-01 (Vbeta 5.1) more than controls did, with a one-tailed test giving p = 0.040.

Each depressed patient was pairwise matched to a non-depressed control for sex, age, current smoking status and body mass index. All participants were of European descent. Controls scored 5 or less on the Quick Inventory of Depressive Symptoms-Self Report and had no mood disorder, either currently or at any point in their lifetime. Participants were excluded if they had major medical conditions, Axis I/II comorbidities, regular medication or illicit drug use, or weekly alcohol intake above 100 g. Around 30 ml of peripheral blood was drawn into EDTA tubes from each participant. Thawed PBMCs underwent magnetic negative selection with the BD IMag Human CD4 T Lymphocyte Enrichment Set to purify CD4+ T cells. Flow cytometry confirmed that the CD4+ enrichment method typically gave approximately 95% purity. A subgroup of a few case-control pairs, selected blind to chemokine receptor expression and flow-cytometric repertoire skewing results, was subjected to TCRbeta sequencing. Every blood sample was taken in the morning at 8:00 a.m., after which PBMCs were separated out using Ficoll-Hypaque gradient centrifugation. PBMCs were gradually cooled to -80 degrees C for cryopreservation and then kept in liquid nitrogen until assay.

The TCR was taken from a man between 25 and 39 years old in good health. The chain is assembled from TRBV9 and TRBJ2-2; no D gene can be assigned with confidence. Material: CD4+ T cells from PBMCs. The DNA is TGTGCCAGCAGCGTCAGGAACACCGGGGAGCTGTTTTTT. The encoded protein is CASSVRNTGELFF.